This T cell receptor (beta chain) was observed in a study of shared clonotypes between healthy human individuals (dated by TCRdb to the early 2020s). About the investigation overall: The cohort included a few men and two women between 18 and 49 years of age. For each donor, CD4 naive and CD4 memory were each run on three plates, CD8 naive on two plates, and CD8 memory on one plate. Blood TCR repertoires of about five healthy adults were deeply sequenced to estimate repertoire size and the extent of clonotype sharing between individuals. Different laboratories and diverse techniques were used to prepare libraries and sequence TCR repertoires, to increase sequencing depth and limit assay-specific biases. Each donor's leukapheresis produced roughly between about 0.9 and 9.5 billion PBMCs. Study-wide conclusions, independent of this receptor: The genetic and exposure-history diversity represented was limited by the small number of donors. Compared with non-shared clonotypes, clonotypes shared by all four sorted-subset donors had higher generation probabilities. Pairwise subsampling led to the expectation that sequencing depth would affect the degree of clonotype sharing among donors. When a handful of donors were compared, the shared fraction of clonotypes was approximately 5% for naive CD4, 3.5% to 4% for naive CD8, 2% to 2.5% for memory CD4, and under 0.5% for memory CD8. Incomplete sequencing was indicated by rarefaction of sorted-subset datasets, despite the large sequencing depth. Sampling was restricted to blood, and TCR repertoires in tissue are likely to differ from TCR repertoires in blood. Larger estimated clonotype richness was generally found for naive subsets than for memory subsets.

Using the deep immunoSEQ assay, multiplex PCR amplified TCR CDR3 regions from genomic DNA. Extracted genomic DNA from each cell subset was distributed evenly across all wells of several immunoSEQ 96-well plates, and each plate was treated as a replicate. For sorted subsets, around 200 ng genomic DNA, equal to 30,000 or so T cell genomes, was loaded into each replicate PCR. The purified libraries were quantified using a Qubit 3.0 fluorometer, sized with a Bioanalyzer 2100, and then quantified again using the KAPA Library Quantification kit. Every immunoSEQ 96-well plate was sequenced on a separate single-read 150-cycle Illumina NextSeq 550 flow cell. The published analysis was carried out like this. Because the immunoSEQ output held only junctional sequences and lacked quality scores, the filtering could not match the filtering applied to full-length reads. To assign V/J genes and CDR3, sequences were annotated against IMGT germline references using PyIR, a Python wrapper for IgBLAST v1.9. Any read was removed if the V/J assignment was weak (E-value above 1e-6), the CDR3 was missing, or the read contained stop codons, out-of-frame junctions, or ambiguous translated residues. V3J clonotypes were defined by identical inferred V gene, J gene, and CDR3 amino acid sequence. The percentage overlap between two repertoires was calculated by dividing the number of shared unique clonotypes by the size of the smaller repertoire. Repertoire richness was assessed with RTK rarefaction, the Chao1 estimator, and Recon v2.1 estimates of unobserved clonotypes. OLGA was used to compute generation probabilities for all TCRbeta clonotypes that the gDNA method yielded from a handful of donors. TCRdb mirrors the immuneACCESS table, restricted to in-frame sequences. Some clones are absent from its copies; in checked studies, under half trace to an unresolved V gene, and the reason for the others is unknown. That table furnishes V, J and clone size, whereas the DNA furnished D and trimming. The sample yields about a million clones; 76% were counted once. The ten most abundant clones make up about 1.5% of the sample.

Healthy HIV-negative adults with no recently reported acute infections or vaccinations were included as donors. All donors were Caucasian adults living in Nashville, Tennessee, USA. CD4+ T cells were enriched by magnetic negative selection, after which naive cells were positively selected on CD45RA and the negative fraction was taken as the memory subset. Blood was collected by leukapheresis, and PBMCs were isolated by Ficoll-Histopaque density gradient centrifugation and then cryopreserved in liquid nitrogen vapor phase. Purity and quantity of every magnetically sorted T cell population were checked by analytical flow cytometry. Each sorted fraction had its genomic DNA isolated and then quantified by UV absorbance on a Nanodrop 2000c. Looking up the germline V gene yields CDR1 SGDLS and CDR2 YYNGEE. V loses 3 bases of germline sequence and J loses 4 bases, and the interval between the two ends is 11 bases. CDR3 length: 15 amino acids, cysteine to phenylalanine. Of all the DNA, just the CDR3 is kept, 45 bases in frame from base 1.

A remark on this clone: Its antigen has not been determined. Base qualities are not recorded, but no much larger clone differs from it by a single base.

The rearranged chain carries TRBV9 and TRBJ2-6; TRBD1 is a possible D gene, resting on 6 matching bases. The clonotype was recovered from a man aged 18 to 30 in good health. The sequenced sample consisted of memory CD4+ T cells sorted from blood. Explained via the paper, the cell subset or site label denotes: CD45RA-negative fraction. The nucleotide sequence is given as TGTGCCAGCAGCGGTCAGGGGACCGGGGCCAACGTCCTGACTTTC. The resulting protein is CASSGQGTGANVLTF.